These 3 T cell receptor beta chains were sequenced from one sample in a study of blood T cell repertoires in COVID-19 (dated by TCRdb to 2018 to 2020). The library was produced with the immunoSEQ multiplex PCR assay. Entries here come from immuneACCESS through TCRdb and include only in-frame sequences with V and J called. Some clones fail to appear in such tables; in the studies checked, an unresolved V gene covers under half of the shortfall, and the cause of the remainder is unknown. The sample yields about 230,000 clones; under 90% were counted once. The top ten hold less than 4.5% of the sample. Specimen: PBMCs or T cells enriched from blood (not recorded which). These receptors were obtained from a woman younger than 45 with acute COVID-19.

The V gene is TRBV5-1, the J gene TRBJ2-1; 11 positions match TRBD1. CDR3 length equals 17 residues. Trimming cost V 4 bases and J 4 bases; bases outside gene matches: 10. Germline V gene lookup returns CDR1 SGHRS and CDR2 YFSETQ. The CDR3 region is CASSPTVGQGAYNEQFF. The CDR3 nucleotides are TGCGCCAGCAGCCCAACGGTCGGACAGGGGGCGTACAATGAGCAGTTCTTC.

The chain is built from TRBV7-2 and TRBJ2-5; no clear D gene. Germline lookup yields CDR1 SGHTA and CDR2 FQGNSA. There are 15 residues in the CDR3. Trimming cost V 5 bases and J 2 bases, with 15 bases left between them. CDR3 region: CASSLDRKAQETQYF. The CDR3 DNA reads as TGTGCCAGCAGCCTAGACCGAAAAGCTCAAGAGACCCAGTACTTC.

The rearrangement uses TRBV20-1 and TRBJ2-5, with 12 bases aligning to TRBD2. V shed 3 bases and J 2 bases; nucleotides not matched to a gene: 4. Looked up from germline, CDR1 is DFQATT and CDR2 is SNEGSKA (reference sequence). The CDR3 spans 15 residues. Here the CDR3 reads CSASGLAGSQETQYF. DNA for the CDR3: TGCAGTGCTAGTGGACTAGCGGGGTCTCAAGAGACCCAGTACTTC.